This T cell receptor (beta chain) is drawn from a study of blood T cell repertoires in COVID-19. On the study more broadly: Acute and convalescent COVID-19 specimens originated in the United States, Italy and Spain. The analysed material was cDNA or gDNA that came from T cells, B-cell-depleted T cells, or PBMCs.

Under the authors' procedure: Reference gene primer amplification in the assay estimated nucleated cell counts. Some clones are missing from TCRdb's copy, which holds only in-frame ones; the method was immunoSEQ multiplex PCR. V, J and clone size are taken as reported in that table, and D and trimming were inferred from the DNA itself. The sample holds over 120,000 clones; approximately 90% are singletons and the top ten take under 2%. The J segment lost 4 bases and the V segment lost 5 bases, leaving 5 bases of the junction unmatched. The germline CDR1 and CDR2 sequences are SGHAT and FQNNGV. The CDR3 has 14 residues.

The chain employs TRBV11-2 and TRBJ1-2, with 9 bases lining up with TRBD1. The sequence was collected from a human donor in a cohort sampled during active COVID-19. The specimen sequenced was peripheral blood. CDR3 sequence: CASSRDRESYGYTF. DNA of the CDR3: TGTGCCAGCAGCCGGGACAGGGAGAGCTATGGCTACACCTTC.